The 25 T cell receptor beta chains reported below all come from one sample, sequenced in a study of CD8+ T cells in alopecia areata. Following RNA extraction, reverse transcription yielded cDNA that acted as the sequencing template. Assay: immunoSEQ multiplex PCR; the TCRdb copy retains only in-frame clones and omits some. This sample yields more than 90,000 clones, of which roughly 60% are seen a single time; under 35% belongs to the top ten. Treatment defined: oral pan-JAK inhibitor, 5-10 mg twice daily. The starting material was CD8+ T cells sorted from blood, obtained at week 4, from a patient treated with tofacitinib. The receptors originated from a human donor with alopecia areata.

In nucleotides, the CDR3 is TGTGCCAGCAGTTTACCCCCAGATACGCAGTATTTT. Amino acids: CASSLPPDTQYF. The rearrangement uses TRBV27 and TRBJ2-3; D not certain. From germline, CDR1 is MNHEY and CDR2 SMNVEV (reference sequence). V dropped 2 bases and J dropped 4 bases, with 4 bases sitting between them. The CDR3 loop spans 12 amino acids.

The V gene is TRBV27, the J gene TRBJ2-5, with 11 bases fitting TRBD1. The germline V gene encodes CDR1 MNHEY and CDR2 SMNVEV (reference sequence). This CDR3 has 16 residues. Losses at the gene ends were 1 base for V and 4 bases for J; bases not matched to a gene: 5. CDR3 coding DNA: TGTGCCAGCAGTTTATTTGGGACAGGGGGAGGAGAGACCCAGTACTTC. It specifies CASSLFGTGGGETQYF.

This clone appeared once. The CDR3 loop reads CSVDYGSSYEQYF. The CDR3 bases are TGCAGCGTTGATTATGGATCCTCCTACGAGCAGTACTTC. The chain recombines TRBV29-1 with TRBJ2-7, with no clear D. Trimming removed 3 bases at V and 0 bases at J, with 9 bases between. The germline V gene has CDR1 SQVTM and CDR2 ANQGSEA. The CDR3 loop spans 13 amino acids.

This clone appeared a few times. The chain links TRBV27 to TRBJ1-6; TRBD1 might be the D (6 bases). Germline values: CDR1 MNHEY, CDR2 SMNVEV (reference sequence). The CDR3 runs to 15 residues. V shed 4 bases and J shed 10 bases, with 17 bases lying between them. CDR3 loop: CASSSPGGAGSPLHF. CDR3 nucleotide sequence: TGTGCCAGCAGTTCCCCTGGGGGGGCAGGATCACCCCTCCACTTT.

This clone has more than one count but fewer than ten. This same CDR3 is encoded by further DNA sequences in the sample. The rearrangement uses TRBV29-1 and TRBJ2-5, with D unclear. CDR1 and CDR2 (germline): SQVTM, ANQGSEA. V lost 4 bases, J lost 4 bases, and 4 bases lay in between. The CDR3 loop spans 10 amino acids. CDR3 loop: CSVGGETQYF. CDR3 nucleotides: TGCAGCGTTGGTGGAGAGACCCAGTACTTC. Full variable domain (missing parts from reference TRBV29-1 and TRBJ2-5): SAVISQKPSRDICQRGTSLTIQCQVDSQVTMMFWYRQQPGQSLTLIATANQGSEATYESGFVIDKFPISRPNLTFSTLTVSNMSPEDSSIYLCSVGGETQYFGPGTRLLVL.

The J gene is TRBJ2-3, the V gene TRBV13; possibly TRBD1 or TRBD2 for D (5 bases each). The CDR3 sequence is 16 residues long. CDR1 and CDR2 (germline): PRHDT, FYEKMQ (reference sequence). Trimming stripped 4 bases from V and 7 bases from J, with 21 bases between. This CDR3 reads CASSSNTDYGGYTQYF. The CDR3 nucleotides are TGTGCCAGCAGCTCTAACACCGACTATGGGGGATATACGCAGTATTTT.

In its sample, this clone was seen a few times. This chain uses TRBV30 with TRBJ2-1; 10 bases fit TRBD2. The germline CDR1 and CDR2 sequences are GTSNPN and SVGIG (reference sequence). V lost 2 bases and J lost 7; bases outside the gene matches: 8. This CDR3 is 15 amino acids long. The CDR3 loop reads CAWSSLLAGANEQFF. CDR3 sequence (DNA): TGTGCCTGGAGTTCATTGCTAGCGGGGGCAAATGAGCAGTTCTTC. The whole variable domain, remainder taken from reference TRBV30 and TRBJ2-1, is SQTIHQWPATLVQPVGSPLSLECTVEGTSNPNLYWYRQAAGRGLQLLFYSVGIGQISSEVPQNLSASRPQDRQFILSSKKLLLSDSGFYLCAWSSLLAGANEQFFGPGTRLTVL.

The genes are TRBV4-1 and TRBJ2-7, with D maybe TRBD1 (7 bases). The CDR3 consists of 14 residues. Trimming cost V 1 base and J 6 bases, with 13 bases left between them. Germline V gene lookup returns CDR1 MGHRA and CDR2 YSYEKL. The DNA of the CDR3 is TGCGCCAGCAGCCAAGGGGCAGGGGGGATCGAGCAGTACTTC. Translation: CASSQGAGGIEQYF.

The rearrangement joins TRBV29-1 to TRBJ2-3, with D perhaps TRBD2 (5 bases). Trimming shortened V by 6 bases and J by 9 bases, and 16 bases separated the two germline ends. This CDR3 region has 12 residues. Germline V gene data show CDR1 as SQVTM and CDR2 as ANQGSEA. DNA for the CDR3: TGCAGCGTGGGAGTTGGACCGGAGACGCAGTATTTT. Its protein product is CSVGVGPETQYF.

This clone was counted between two and nine times. CDR3 in DNA: TGCGCCAGCAGCCCATCTGGACCCACAGATACGCAGTATTTT. Amino acids: CASSPSGPTDTQYF. V and J are TRBV4-1 and TRBJ2-3; D is ambiguous. Trimming stripped 4 bases from V and 2 bases from J, with 10 bases between. The CDR3 runs to 14 residues. Germline V gene data show CDR1 as MGHRA and CDR2 as YSYEKL.

V is TRBV28 and J is TRBJ2-7; D perhaps matches TRBD2 (6 bases). CDR1 MDHEN and CDR2 SYDVKM come from the germline V gene. The CDR3 spans 14 residues. V lost 7 bases to trimming and J lost 3 bases, with 16 bases between them. The CDR3: CASNPSQGGYEQYF. CDR3 bases: TGTGCCAGCAACCCCAGTCAGGGAGGCTACGAGCAGTACTTC.

CDR3 sequence (DNA): TGTGCCAGCAGCTTATGGGGCAACTCCTACGAGCAGTACTTC. Amino acid sequence: CASSLWGNSYEQYF. V and J are TRBV13 and TRBJ2-7, with a possible D match to TRBD1 (5 bases). The germline CDR1 and CDR2 sequences are PRHDT and FYEKMQ (reference sequence). The CDR3 runs 14 residues. The germline V and J ends were trimmed by 2 bases and 0 bases, with 8 bases remaining between them.

Note on this clone: The junction departs from germline at one end; a sequencing error may be responsible. This chain's CDR3 is CASSLAGGLWNF. In DNA, the CDR3 is TGTGCCAGCAGCTTGGCCGGCGGCTTGTGGAACTTC. The chain combines TRBV5-5 with TRBJ2-7; no clear D gene. This CDR3 has 12 residues. Germline CDR1 SGHKS, CDR2 YYEKEE (reference sequence). The full variable domain, with the rest looked up from reference TRBV5-5 and TRBJ2-7, is DAGVTQSPTHLIKTRGQQVTLRCSPISGHKSVSWYQQVLGQGPQFIFQYYEKEERGRGNFPDRFSARQFPNYSSELNVNALLLGDSALYLCASSLAGGLWNFGPGTRLTVT.

The chain carries TRBV5-6 and TRBJ2-7, with D possibly TRBD1 on 6 matching bases. Germline V CDR1 and CDR2: SGHDT, YYEEEE. V was trimmed by 0 bases and J by 3 bases, leaving 10 bases between them. CDR3 length: 14 residues. As DNA, the CDR3 is TGTGCCAGCAGCTTGGTCTCAGGGGACTACGAGCAGTACTTC. Protein: CASSLVSGDYEQYF. Variable domain in full (rest from reference TRBV5-6 and TRBJ2-7): DAGVTQSPTHLIKTRGQQVTLRCSPKSGHDTVSWYQQALGQGPQFIFQYYEEEERQRGNFPDRFSGHQFPNYSSELNVNALLLGDSALYLCASSLVSGDYEQYFGPGTRLTVT.

The V call is TRBV18, the J call TRBJ2-1; no clear D. Germline-derived CDR1 and CDR2 are KGHSH and LQKENI. CDR3 length: 13 residues. Trimming pared 0 bases from V and 6 bases from J, leaving 6 bases between. The CDR3 is CASSPPPGNEQFF. The DNA for the CDR3 is TGTGCCAGCTCACCACCTCCCGGCAATGAGCAGTTCTTC.

The chain employs TRBV27 and TRBJ1-5; TRBD1 matches 7 bases. The CDR3 loop spans 14 amino acids. CDR1 MNHEY and CDR2 SMNVEV come from the germline V gene (reference sequence). Trimming removed 1 base from V and 8 bases from J; junction bases left unmatched: 5. The DNA for the CDR3 is TGTGCCAGCAGTTTATTCAGGGGGTTGGAGCCCCAGCATTTT. Its translation is CASSLFRGLEPQHF.

This clone has only a few counts. V usage is TRBV6-4 and J usage is TRBJ1-2; no clear D gene. The V end was cut by 6 bases, the J end by 8 bases, with 25 bases between. This CDR3 has 16 amino acids. Germline CDR1 MRHNA, CDR2 SNTAGT. The CDR3 loop is CASSHLPTLPSGGYTF. In DNA form, the CDR3 reads TGTGCCAGCAGCCACTTACCGACACTCCCATCGGGAGGCTACACCTTC.

The count of this clone is one. This chain connects TRBV30 to TRBJ2-1, with D unclear. The CDR3 is 13 amino acids. The germline V and J ends were trimmed by 1 base and 6 bases, with 10 bases remaining between them. Germline V gene lookup returns CDR1 GTSNPN and CDR2 SVGIG (reference sequence). The CDR3 protein is CAWSGYFSNEQFF. CDR3 coding DNA: TGTGCCTGGAGTGGGTATTTCAGCAATGAGCAGTTCTTC.

This chain links TRBV19 with TRBJ2-2; TRBD1 is a possible D gene (6 bases). This CDR3 is built from 16 residues. Germline lookup yields CDR1 LNHDA and CDR2 SQIVND (reference sequence). Trimming removed 3 bases at V and 6 bases at J, with 17 bases between. The CDR3 reads CASSMSGRGEPGELFF. In DNA, the CDR3 is TGTGCCAGTAGTATGTCTGGCAGGGGTGAACCCGGGGAGCTGTTTTTT.

The genes are TRBV30 and TRBJ2-7; 8 bases line up with TRBD2. The CDR3 covers 14 residues. Trimming took 5 bases from V and 5 from J; bases not matched to a gene: 11. In germline, CDR1 is GTSNPN, CDR2 SVGIG (reference sequence). The CDR3 reads CAWSLAGRADEQYF. The DNA of the CDR3 is TGTGCCTGGTCCCTAGCGGGCCGTGCGGACGAGCAGTACTTC.

This chain joins TRBV29-1 and TRBJ2-3; no reliable D call. Germline V gene lookup returns CDR1 SQVTM and CDR2 ANQGSEA. The CDR3 covers 11 residues. V was trimmed by 5 bases and J by 5 bases, leaving 8 bases between them. In DNA, the CDR3 is TGCAGCGTTTCTGGCGGAGATACGCAGTATTTT. Translation: CSVSGGDTQYF.

This chain joins TRBV13 and TRBJ2-1; 9 bases are a match to TRBD2. V was pared by 4 bases and J by 8 bases, with 3 bases of the junction left unmatched. This CDR3 comprises 13 residues. CDR1 is PRHDT, CDR2 FYEKMQ, per germline (reference sequence). CDR3 loop: CASSWGLAHEQFF. The CDR3 DNA follows: TGTGCCAGCAGCTGGGGACTAGCCCATGAGCAGTTCTTC.

The chain uses TRBV6-5 and TRBJ1-6; D is undetermined. Between the trimmed V and J ends, which lost 5 bases and 10 bases, there was a span of 15 bases. The CDR3 sequence is 14 residues long. The V gene's germline CDR1 is MNHEY and CDR2 SVGAGI. DNA of the CDR3: TGTGCCAGCAGTGACCCCACCGGGGAGTCACCCCTCCACTTT. Protein sequence: CASSDPTGESPLHF.

This chain connects TRBV7-6 to TRBJ2-5; 8 bases match TRBD2. J lost 1 base, V lost 1 base, and 2 bases had no gene match. The CDR3 sequence is 15 residues long. Germline CDR1 reads SGHVS; CDR2 reads FNYEAQ. The CDR3: CASSLVSGGQETQYF. The CDR3 bases are TGTGCCAGCAGCTTAGTGAGCGGGGGCCAAGAGACCCAGTACTTC.

The chain links TRBV25-1 to TRBJ1-2; 9 positions agree with TRBD1. The CDR3 consists of 16 residues. The ends lost 1 base at V and 6 bases at J; junction bases unmatched: 9. Germline-derived CDR1 and CDR2 are MGHDK and SYGVNS. Written as DNA, the CDR3 is TGTGCCAGCAGTGAATTGGGACAGGGCCAATACGATGGCTACACCTTC. Protein: CASSELGQGQYDGYTF.